A selection of T cell receptor beta chains follows, all from one sample in a study of T cell repertoires in cytomegalovirus infection. TCRdb processed the reads anew with MiXCR; each CDR3 protein has one entry. The sample yields about 740,000 distinct CDR3 sequences, 35% to 45% seen once. Specimen: PBMCs. The receptors here all came from a human donor in good health (CMV status not recorded). Some clones in this sample may be carry-over from other donors' samples. Both conserved end residues are part of each CDR3. A D gene is named only where the DNA matches it firmly. Not every row has a clone size; where given, it reads once, few, many or a size class.

cdr3_nt,cdr3_aa,d_call,clone_size,v_call,j_call
TGTGCCAGCAGCTTAAACGGGAACACCGGGGAGCTGTTTTTT,CASSLNGNTGELFF,.,.,TRBV7-6,TRBJ2-2
TGCAGTGCCATCAAGGGGGAGAATCAGCCCCAGCATTTT,CSAIKGENQPQHF,.,few,TRBV20-1,TRBJ1-5
TGTGCCAGCAGTTCCGGGACAGGGCTTCTCTACAATGAGCAGTTCTTC,CASSSGTGLLYNEQFF,TRBD1,many,TRBV7-6,TRBJ2-1
TGTGCCACCAGTGACGGGAATGGAAACACCATATATTTT,CATSDGNGNTIYF,.,few,TRBV24-1,TRBJ1-3
TGCAGTGCTTGGGGGCGGGTTGGAAATCAGCCCCAGCATTTT,CSAWGRVGNQPQHF,.,.,TRBV20-1,TRBJ1-5
TGTGCCAGCAGCCCGGGACAGGGGACCTACGAGCAGTACTTC,CASSPGQGTYEQYF,TRBD1,many,TRBV7-8,TRBJ2-7
TGTGCCAGCAGTGCCGAGCTTGGACAGGTACCTAGCTATGGCTACACCTTC,CASSAELGQVPSYGYTF,TRBD1,few,TRBV6-1,TRBJ1-2
TGTGCCAGCAGTCCCGGGCCGCGAGGGGAGACCCAGTACTTC,CASSPGPRGETQYF,.,.,TRBV7-6,TRBJ2-5
TGTGCCAGCAGCCGGGAACCGGACAGCGCGTACGAGCAGTACTTC,CASSREPDSAYEQYF,.,many,TRBV7-6,TRBJ2-7
TGTGCCAGTAGTATACAGGGCTCTGGGGCCAACGTCCTGACTTTC,CASSIQGSGANVLTF,.,few,TRBV19,TRBJ2-6
TGTGCCAGCAGTTTGAGTAAGGGGGTTACCACTTGGGACGAGCAGTACTTC,CASSLSKGVTTWDEQYF,.,.,TRBV12-3/TRBV12-4,TRBJ2-7
TGTGCCAGCAGTTATTCCGGCGGACTAAATTCACCCCTCCACTTT,CASSYSGGLNSPLHF,.,.,TRBV6-1,TRBJ1-6
TGTGCCAGCAGTTCCCGTTATGAGCAGTTCTTC,CASSSRYEQFF,.,.,TRBV27,TRBJ2-1
TGTGCCAGCAGCTTCGTCCAGCAGAACACTGAAGCTTTCTTT,CASSFVQQNTEAFF,.,few,TRBV5-5,TRBJ1-1
TGTGCCAGCAGCTCAGGACAGGGGACAGATACGCAGTATTTT,CASSSGQGTDTQYF,TRBD1,many,TRBV7-2,TRBJ2-3
TGTGCCAGCAGCCAAACAGGGGCAAATCAGCCCCAGCATTTT,CASSQTGANQPQHF,TRBD1,many,TRBV12-3/TRBV12-4,TRBJ1-5
TGTGCCAGTAGTATGCCGGGACTCTTCGGGGCAGATACGCAGTATTTT,CASSMPGLFGADTQYF,.,.,TRBV19,TRBJ2-3
TGTGCCAGCAGCTTCACAGACGATCAGCCCCAGCATTTT,CASSFTDDQPQHF,.,.,TRBV7-3,TRBJ1-5
TGTGCCAGCAGCCCCCCCGGGTTGGGTGAAAAACTGTTTTTT,CASSPPGLGEKLFF,.,.,TRBV12-3/TRBV12-4,TRBJ1-4
TGTGCCAGCAGCACATGGCTGCGGCTGGAGGGCCCTGCAGATACGCAGTATTTT,CASSTWLRLEGPADTQYF,.,.,TRBV7-2,TRBJ2-3
TGTGCCAGCAGCTTAAAGTCGAAGGCAGGGGCAAATTCACCCCTCCACTTT,CASSLKSKAGANSPLHF,.,many,TRBV7-2,TRBJ1-6
TGTGCCAGCAGCCAGCGGGGTTGGGCCCAGTACTTC,CASSQRGWAQYF,TRBD2,few,TRBV28,TRBJ2-5
TGTGCCTGGGGAATCACAGGGGTCAGTGAAAAACTGTTTTTT,CAWGITGVSEKLFF,TRBD1,few,TRBV30,TRBJ1-4
TGTGCCAGCAGCCGCTTAGAGGGACCGCTCTACGAGCAGTACTTC,CASSRLEGPLYEQYF,.,.,TRBV7-6,TRBJ2-7
TGCAGTGCTAGAGCAGGGTTCGGTCAGCCCCAGCATTTT,CSARAGFGQPQHF,.,.,TRBV20-1,TRBJ1-5
TGCAGTGCTAGACCCGGGCGGGGCACAGATACGCAGTATTTT,CSARPGRGTDTQYF,.,.,TRBV20-1,TRBJ2-3
TGTGCCAGTAGTCTTTACCCGGGACAGGGCAACTATGGCTACACCTTC,CASSLYPGQGNYGYTF,TRBD1,.,TRBV19,TRBJ1-2
TGTGCCAGCAGTCGGACAGGGTCCCAGCCCCAGCATTTT,CASSRTGSQPQHF,TRBD1,.,TRBV12-3/TRBV12-4,TRBJ1-5
TGTGCCAGCAGTTTCGAACAGGGAAGCTCCTACAATGAGCAGTTCTTC,CASSFEQGSSYNEQFF,.,few,TRBV6-1,TRBJ2-1
TGTGCCAGCAGTTTCTCACAGGGGAACACTGAAGCTTTCTTT,CASSFSQGNTEAFF,.,few,TRBV28,TRBJ1-1
TGTGCCAGCAGTTACTCGAGATTTGGGGTAAATGAGCAGTTCTTC,CASSYSRFGVNEQFF,.,.,TRBV6-5,TRBJ2-1
TGTGCCAGCAGCCCACGACGCCTGGCCCACTATGGCTACACCTTC,CASSPRRLAHYGYTF,.,few,TRBV7-9,TRBJ1-2
TGTGCCAGTGGAAGCAGGGCCACTGGGACAACCGATGGCTACACCTTC,CASGSRATGTTDGYTF,.,.,TRBV6-8,TRBJ1-2
TGCAGCGTGGAGTCCGGGACAGCCTACGAGCAGTACTTC,CSVESGTAYEQYF,TRBD1,.,TRBV29-1,TRBJ2-7
TGTGCCAGCAGGGCAGGGCAAGGCAATGAGCAGTTCTTC,CASRAGQGNEQFF,.,.,TRBV7-8,TRBJ2-1
TGTGCCAGCAGCCAGAGAGACCAGACTGAAGCTTTCTTT,CASSQRDQTEAFF,.,few,TRBV3-1,TRBJ1-1
TGTGCCAGCAGCTTAGGGGTAGGGAAGGGTTCTCAGCCCCAGCATTTT,CASSLGVGKGSQPQHF,.,.,TRBV11-2,TRBJ1-5
TGTGCCAGCAAACTAGCGGGGGGGCGGGATGAGCAGTTCTTC,CASKLAGGRDEQFF,TRBD2,few,TRBV6-6,TRBJ2-1
TGTGCCACCAGCAGCCCTCGCACCTCGAACACCGGGGAGCTGTTTTTT,CATSSPRTSNTGELFF,.,few,TRBV15,TRBJ2-2
TGTGCCAGCAGCTTAGTAGTTTCCGGGGCTAACACTGAAGCTTTCTTT,CASSLVVSGANTEAFF,.,many,TRBV7-8,TRBJ1-1
TGTGCCAGCAGTCCCAGGGGGGGAATGGAGGGTTCACCCCTCCACTTT,CASSPRGGMEGSPLHF,TRBD1,many,TRBV12-3/TRBV12-4,TRBJ1-6
TGTGCCAGTAGTATTGCCGGGCTCACTGAAGCTTTCTTT,CASSIAGLTEAFF,.,.,TRBV19,TRBJ1-1
TGTGCCAGCAGCCAAGGATTCCGGCAGCCCCAGCATTTT,CASSQGFRQPQHF,.,.,TRBV14,TRBJ1-5
TGTGCCAGCAGCCTTTATATTGGGACTAGCGGGAACTCCTACGAGCAGTACTTC,CASSLYIGTSGNSYEQYF,TRBD2,.,TRBV7-6,TRBJ2-7
TGTGCCAGCAGTAGCCCCATAGCCCGGGTAGGCAATGAGCAGTTCTTC,CASSSPIARVGNEQFF,.,.,TRBV27,TRBJ2-1
TGTGCCAGCAGCTCGAACCCTTACTATGGCTACACCTTC,CASSSNPYYGYTF,.,few,TRBV7-9,TRBJ1-2